This record concerns one TCR beta chain sequence. This sample is drawn from a study of blood T cell repertoires in COVID-19. Study summary: Sources were T cells, B-cell-depleted T cells, or PBMCs; the material itself was cDNA or gDNA.

Germline V gene data show CDR1 as GTSNPN and CDR2 as SVGIG (reference sequence). With 3 bases clipped from V and 8 bases from J, the junction kept 8 bases outside the gene matches. The CDR3 has 15 amino acids. Which cohort a participant joined came from the clinical history participants gave. Methods used by the authors: Reference gene primer amplification in the assay estimated nucleated cell counts. Clones were read by immunoSEQ multiplex PCR, and TCRdb kept only the in-frame ones, dropping some. That table supplies the V and J calls and clone size; D and trimming were determined from the DNA. Of hundreds of thousands of clones in the sample, 70% to 90% were seen once.

V and J are TRBV30 and TRBJ2-2; 11 bases agree with TRBD2. Material for sequencing was PBMCs or T cells enriched from blood (not recorded which). The sequence came from a woman in her fifties or sixties in a cohort exposed to, infected with or recovered from COVID-19 (not recorded which). CDR3 bases: TGTGCCTGGAGGTGGAGTAGCGGGAGGGCTGGGGAGCTGTTTTTT. Protein sequence: CAWRWSSGRAGELFF.